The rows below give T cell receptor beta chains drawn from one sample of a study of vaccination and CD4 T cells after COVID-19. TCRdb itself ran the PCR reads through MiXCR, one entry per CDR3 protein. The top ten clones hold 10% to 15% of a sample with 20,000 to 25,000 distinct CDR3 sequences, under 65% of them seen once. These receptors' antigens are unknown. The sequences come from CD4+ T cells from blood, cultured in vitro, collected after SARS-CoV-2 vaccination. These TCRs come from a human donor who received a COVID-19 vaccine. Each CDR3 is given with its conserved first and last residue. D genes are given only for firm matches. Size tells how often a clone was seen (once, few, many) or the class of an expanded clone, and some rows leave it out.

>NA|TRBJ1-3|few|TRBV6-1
TGTGCCAGCAGGCGTACTTCCGGGACTACAGGAAACACCATATATTTT
CASRRTSGTTGNTIYF
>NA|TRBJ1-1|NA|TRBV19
TGTGCCAGTAGCACTTTTAGGGCGGAGGCTGTGAACACTGAAGCTTTCTTT
CASSTFRAEAVNTEAFF
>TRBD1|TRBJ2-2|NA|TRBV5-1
TGCGCCAGCAGCAGAGGGGCAGGGGGATCGAACACCGGGGAGCTGTTTTTT
CASSRGAGGSNTGELFF
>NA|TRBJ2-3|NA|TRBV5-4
TGTGCCAGCAGCTTAGAGCGGATCACAGATACGCAGTATTTT
CASSLERITDTQYF
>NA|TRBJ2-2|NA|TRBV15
TGTGCCACCAGCAGAATGGGGGACCTAAACACCGGGGAGCTGTTTTTT
CATSRMGDLNTGELFF
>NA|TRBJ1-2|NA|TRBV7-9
TGTGCCAGCAGCCAGTTTACCCAGGGAGGCTACACCTTC
CASSQFTQGGYTF
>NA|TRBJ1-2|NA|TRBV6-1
TGTGCCAGCAGTGAAAGGCCCTCCGTTTCAGGGGCCCTTAACTATGGCTACACCTTC
CASSERPSVSGALNYGYTF
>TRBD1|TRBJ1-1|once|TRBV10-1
TGCGCCAGCTCCAGGACAGGGGGCACTGAAGCTTTCTTT
CASSRTGGTEAFF
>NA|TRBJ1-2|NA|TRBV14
TGTGCCAGCAGCCAAGTTTGGGGCTATGGCTACACCTTC
CASSQVWGYGYTF
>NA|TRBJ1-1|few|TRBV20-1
TGCAGTGCTGGAGGAAGGAGGAACACTGAAGCTTTCTTT
CSAGGRRNTEAFF
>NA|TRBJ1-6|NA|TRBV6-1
TGTGCCAGCAGCGAACGGGACGGAGGGGATTCACCCCTCCACTTT
CASSERDGGDSPLHF
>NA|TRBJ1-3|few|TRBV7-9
TGTGCCAGCAGCACGGACAGAGTCTCTGGAAACACCATATATTTT
CASSTDRVSGNTIYF
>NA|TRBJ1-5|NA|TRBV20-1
TGCAGTGCTAGTGGATGGGGAGGTCAGCCCCAGCATTTT
CSASGWGGQPQHF
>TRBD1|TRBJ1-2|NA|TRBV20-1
TGCAGTGCTGGAACGCAGGGGGCAGGGGGCTACACCTTC
CSAGTQGAGGYTF
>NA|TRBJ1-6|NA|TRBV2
TGTGCCAGCACTCCTTCCGACACCTATAATTCACCCCTCCACTTT
CASTPSDTYNSPLHF
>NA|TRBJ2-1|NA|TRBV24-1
TGTGCCACCAGTGATCCCCTTCAGGGAGACTCCTACAATGAGCAGTTCTTC
CATSDPLQGDSYNEQFF
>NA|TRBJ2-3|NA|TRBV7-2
TGTGCCAGCAGCTTAGGTGGGGGGGGCCGTACAGATACGCAGTATTTT
CASSLGGGGRTDTQYF
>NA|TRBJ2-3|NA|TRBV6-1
TGTGCCAGCAGTGAATTCGGCGGACCTAACACAGATACGCAGTATTTT
CASSEFGGPNTDTQYF
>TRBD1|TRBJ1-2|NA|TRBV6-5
TGTGCCAGCAGTTCGGGACAGGGAATCTATGGCTACACCTTC
CASSSGQGIYGYTF
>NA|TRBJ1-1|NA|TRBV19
TGTGCCACCAGAAACCGACAGAACACTGAAGCTTTCTTT
CATRNRQNTEAFF
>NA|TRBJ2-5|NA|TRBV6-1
TGTGCCAGCAGTGAATCCTATGGGGAGACCCAGTACTTC
CASSESYGETQYF
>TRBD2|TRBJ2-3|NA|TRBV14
TGTGCCAGCAGCCCTGATCTAGCGGGGGTCACAGATACGCAGTATTTT
CASSPDLAGVTDTQYF
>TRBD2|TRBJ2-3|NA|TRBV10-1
TGCGCCAGCAGTGAGTCCAGCGGGGGGAGGTTAACAGATACGCAGTATTTT
CASSESSGGRLTDTQYF
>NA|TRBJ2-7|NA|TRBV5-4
TGTGCCAGCAGCTTGGAGCCCGGGACCTTATCCTACGAGCAGTACTTC
CASSLEPGTLSYEQYF
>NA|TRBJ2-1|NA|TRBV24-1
TGTGCCACCAGTGGGTCAGGGTGGAGTAGCTCCTACAATGAGCAGTTCTTC
CATSGSGWSSSYNEQFF
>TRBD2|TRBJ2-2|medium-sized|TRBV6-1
TGTGCCAGCAGTCGACTAGCGGGGGGAACCACCGGGGAGCTGTTTTTT
CASSRLAGGTTGELFF
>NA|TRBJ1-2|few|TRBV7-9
TGTGCCAGCAGCCCGAACCTCTATGGCTACACCTTC
CASSPNLYGYTF
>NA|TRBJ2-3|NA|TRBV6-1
TGTGCCAGTCGGACGGATTATAGCACAGATACGCAGTATTTT
CASRTDYSTDTQYF
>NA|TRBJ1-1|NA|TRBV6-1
TGTGCCAGCAACCCGCTGACTGCGGGCACTGAAGCTTTCTTT
CASNPLTAGTEAFF
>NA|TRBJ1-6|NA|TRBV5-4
TGTGCCAGCAGCTTGGACCCCGATGGGAATTCACCCCTCCACTTT
CASSLDPDGNSPLHF
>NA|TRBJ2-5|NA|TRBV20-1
TGCAGTGCTAAAATCCCAGGGGGGCGGGAGACCCAGTACTTC
CSAKIPGGRETQYF
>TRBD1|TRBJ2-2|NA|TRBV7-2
TGTGCCAGCAGCTTAGTCGGACAGGGCCTAACCGGGGAGCTGTTTTTT
CASSLVGQGLTGELFF
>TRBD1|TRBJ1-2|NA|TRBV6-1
TGTGCCAGCAGTGAAGGCGGACAGGGGGCGGGCTACACCTTC
CASSEGGQGAGYTF
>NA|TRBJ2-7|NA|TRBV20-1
TGCAGTGCTAATGGTAGGACGGGGAACGAGCAGTACTTC
CSANGRTGNEQYF
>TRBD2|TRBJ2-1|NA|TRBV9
TGTGCCAGCAGCGTAGAGGTAGGGACTAGCGGGGCCAATGAGCAGTTCTTC
CASSVEVGTSGANEQFF
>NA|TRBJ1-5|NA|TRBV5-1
TGCGCCAGCAGCCCCTTAGGACAGTTCAATCAGCCCCAGCATTTT
CASSPLGQFNQPQHF
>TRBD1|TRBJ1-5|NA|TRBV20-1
TGCAGTGCTTGGACAGGGGATAGCAATCAGCCCCAGCATTTT
CSAWTGDSNQPQHF
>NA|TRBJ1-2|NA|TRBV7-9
TGTGCCAGCAGCTCCGGGACCGGAGATGGCTACACCTTC
CASSSGTGDGYTF
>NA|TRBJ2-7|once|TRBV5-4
TGTGCCAGCAGCCGCGGGACTGACGGCGAGGAGCAGTACTTC
CASSRGTDGEEQYF
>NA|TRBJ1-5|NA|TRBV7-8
TGTGCCAGCAGAGCTCAGGGTGGAGGCAATCAGCCCCAGCATTTT
CASRAQGGGNQPQHF
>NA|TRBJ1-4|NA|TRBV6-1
TGTGCCAGCAGGGAACGATCAGGGGTCCCAACTAATGAAAAACTGTTTTTT
CASRERSGVPTNEKLFF
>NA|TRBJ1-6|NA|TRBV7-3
TGTGCCAGCAGCCGGGACGGTTATAATTCACCCCTCCACTTT
CASSRDGYNSPLHF
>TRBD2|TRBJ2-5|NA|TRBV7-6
TGTGCCAGCAGCTTAGGTTCCCTAGCGGGATTACAAGAGACCCAGTACTTC
CASSLGSLAGLQETQYF
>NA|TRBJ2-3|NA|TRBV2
TGTGCCAGCAGCCCACCGGCGAGCACAGATACGCAGTATTTT
CASSPPASTDTQYF
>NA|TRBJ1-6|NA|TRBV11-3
TGTGCCAGCAGCTTAGGGCAGGGTGCTTGGTCACCCCTCCACTTT
CASSLGQGAWSPLHF
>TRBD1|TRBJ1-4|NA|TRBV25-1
TGTGCCAGCTCGGGGCCTACAGGGGTCAATGAAAAACTGTTTTTT
CASSGPTGVNEKLFF
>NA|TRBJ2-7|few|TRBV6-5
TGTGCCAGCAGTTCTACCGGCTCCTACGAGCAGTACTTC
CASSSTGSYEQYF
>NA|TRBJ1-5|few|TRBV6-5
TGTGCCAGCAGTTTCGGACGGTTTAGCAATCAGCCCCAGCATTTT
CASSFGRFSNQPQHF
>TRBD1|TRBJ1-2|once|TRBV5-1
TGCGCCAGCAGCCTATCTGGGACAGGGGTTAACTATGGCTACACCTTC
CASSLSGTGVNYGYTF
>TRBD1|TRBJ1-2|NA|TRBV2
TGTGCCAGCAGTTCTCAGGGGGCCCCTATGGGGGGCTACACCTTC
CASSSQGAPMGGYTF
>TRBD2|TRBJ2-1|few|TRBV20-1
TGCAGTGCTAGAGAGACTAGCGGGGGGAATGAGCAGTTCTTC
CSARETSGGNEQFF
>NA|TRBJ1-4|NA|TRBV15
TGTGCCACCAGCAGATTTCCACAGGGATTGTCTAATGAAAAACTGTTTTTT
CATSRFPQGLSNEKLFF
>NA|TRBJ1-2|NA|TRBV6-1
TGTGCCAGCGCCTCGGGAAAGGGGGGATCAGGCTACACCTTC
CASASGKGGSGYTF
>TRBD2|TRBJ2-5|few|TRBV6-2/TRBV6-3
TGTGCCAGCGTTGAAGCGGGACTCCTCATGGAGACCCAGTACTTC
CASVEAGLLMETQYF
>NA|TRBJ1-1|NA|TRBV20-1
TGCAGTGCTAGAGATGTGGGGGCTTTGTACACTGAAGCTTTCTTT
CSARDVGALYTEAFF
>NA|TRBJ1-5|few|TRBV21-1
TGTGCCAGCAGCAAATGGTGTCCCCCAGGACGCCGAGTGGCTCAGCCCCAGCATTTT
CASSKWCPPGRRVAQPQHF
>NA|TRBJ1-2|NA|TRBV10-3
TGTGCCATCAGTGATTGGAGTTCCTATGGCTACACCTTC
CAISDWSSYGYTF
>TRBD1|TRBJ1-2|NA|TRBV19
TGTGCCAGTAGGCCGGGACAGGGAATTGCTGGCTACACCTTC
CASRPGQGIAGYTF
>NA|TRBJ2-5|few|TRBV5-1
TGCGCCAGCAGCCTACAAGAGACCCAGTACTTC
CASSLQETQYF
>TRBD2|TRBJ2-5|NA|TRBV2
TGTGCCAGCGGCTGGACTAGCGGGGCCCAAGAGACCCAGTACTTC
CASGWTSGAQETQYF